These 18 T cell receptor beta chains were all obtained from the same sample, sequenced in a study of T cells in Graves' hyperthyroidism and ophthalmopathy. Amplification yielded TCR beta CDR3 regions, with RNA transcripts as the source. The HTBI primer set was used in a first-round RT-PCR of the TCR CDR3. Using its own MiXCR run on the multiplex PCR reads, TCRdb lists one record per CDR3 protein. This table has around 760,000 distinct CDR3 sequences, 35% appearing once. The sample comprised blood. These receptors were obtained from a woman in her forties with Graves' hyperthyroidism.

This clonotype was seen a handful of times. This chain links TRBV20-1 with TRBJ1-5; D may be TRBD1 (6 bases). V shed 3 bases and J shed 1 base, with 13 bases lying between them. The germline V gene encodes CDR1 DFQATT and CDR2 SNEGSKA (reference sequence). The CDR3 sequence is 15 residues long. The CDR3 region is CSASYGGASNQPQHF. For the CDR3, the DNA is TGCAGTGCTAGTTACGGGGGGGCAAGCAATCAGCCCCAGCATTTT.

The genes are TRBV6-4 and TRBJ1-2, with a tentative D call TRBD1 (5 bases). This CDR3 is 12 amino acids long. The V gene lost 2 bases and the J gene lost 6 bases, with 7 bases spanning the gap. The germline V gene encodes CDR1 MRHNA and CDR2 SNTAGT. In DNA form, the CDR3 reads TGTGCCAGCAGTGACACGGGGGATGGCTACACCTTC. Translating gives CASSDTGDGYTF.

This clonotype was recorded a few times. The chain joins TRBV7-9 to TRBJ2-7; 7 bases line up with TRBD2. Germline CDR1 reads SEHNR; CDR2 reads FQNEAQ (reference sequence). This CDR3 is 14 amino acids long. After removal of 5 bases from V and 4 bases from J, the junction contained 8 bases not matched to a gene. This chain's CDR3 is CASSQGLTLYEQYF. The CDR3 bases are TGTGCCAGCAGCCAGGGACTAACCCTTTACGAGCAGTACTTC.

The rearrangement links TRBV6-5 to TRBJ1-1; D remains unclear. CDR1 MNHEY and CDR2 SVGAGI come from the germline V gene. V lost 7 bases, J lost 3 bases, and 18 bases lay in between. This CDR3 spans 15 amino acids. The CDR3 bases are TGTGCCAGCACCCTCACAATCTCCGGTTACACTGAAGCTTTCTTT. This translates into CASTLTISGYTEAFF.

The chain combines TRBV7-2 with TRBJ1-5; D gene unclear. This CDR3 is 15 amino acids long. Trimming pared 5 bases from V and 0 bases from J, leaving 11 bases between. Germline loops: CDR1 SGHTA, CDR2 FQGNSA. This CDR3 is CASSPEAYSNQPQHF. The CDR3, as DNA: TGTGCCAGCAGCCCCGAGGCCTATAGCAATCAGCCCCAGCATTTT.

In DNA form, the CDR3 reads TGTGCCAGCAGCCACAAGGGGACGGCGTTCTTC. It yields the protein CASSHKGTAFF. The genes are TRBV7-2 and TRBJ2-1, with D perhaps assigned TRBD1 or TRBD2 (5 bases each). CDR1 is SGHTA and CDR2 is FQGNSA in the germline V gene. The CDR3 runs 11 residues. V lost 5 bases, J lost 15 bases, and 14 bases lay in between.

There are a few counts of this clonotype. The chain joins TRBV10-3 to TRBJ2-6; D is possibly TRBD1 (5 bases). Trimming cost V 10 bases and J 1 base, with 8 bases left between them. The germline CDR1 and CDR2 sequences are ENHRY and SYGVKD. This CDR3 spans 13 amino acids. The chain's CDR3 is CASHRSGANVLTF. CDR3 coding DNA: TGTGCCAGTCACAGGTCTGGGGCCAACGTCCTGACTTTC.

This clonotype came up many times. This chain uses TRBV7-6 with TRBJ1-1, with 7 bases aligning to TRBD1. CDR3 length: 13 residues. Germline CDR1 is SGHVS and CDR2 is FNYEAQ. Trimming cost V 5 bases and J 4 bases; bases outside gene matches: 4. This CDR3 reads CASSHSGGTEAFF. The CDR3 DNA follows: TGTGCCAGCAGCCACTCAGGGGGCACTGAAGCTTTCTTT. Looking up the rest from reference TRBV7-6 and TRBJ1-1 gives the full variable domain: GAGVSQSPRYKVTKRGQDVALRCDPISGHVSLYWYRQALGQGPEFLTYFNYEAQQDKSGLPNDRFSAERPEGSISTLTIQRTEQRDSAMYRCASSHSGGTEAFFGQGTRLTVV.

This clonotype was detected only a few times. The chain employs TRBV19 and TRBJ1-3, with 7 bases that match TRBD1. The V gene end was trimmed by 5 bases and the J gene end by 0 bases; junction bases not matched to a gene: 7. The CDR3 loop spans 16 amino acids. Germline V gene sequence: CDR1 LNHDA, CDR2 SQIVND (reference sequence). The CDR3 here is CASSATGQLSGNTIYF. DNA of the CDR3: TGTGCCAGTAGTGCCACGGGACAGCTCTCTGGAAACACCATATATTTT.

The chain is built from TRBV20-1 and TRBJ2-5; TRBD1 matches at 10 bases. This CDR3 is 13 amino acids long. CDR1 DFQATT and CDR2 SNEGSKA come from the germline V gene (reference sequence). Losses at the gene ends were 6 bases for V and 3 bases for J; bases not matched to a gene: 4. In DNA, the CDR3 is TGCAGTGCGCCGGACAGGGGGAAAGAGACCCAGTACTTC. Amino acid sequence: CSAPDRGKETQYF.

V gene TRBV6-6 combines with J gene TRBJ1-5; 7 nucleotides agree with TRBD1. CDR1 and CDR2 (germline): MNHNY, SVGAGI (reference sequence). J was trimmed by 6 bases and V by 5 bases; bases with no gene match: 13. The CDR3 is made up of 16 amino acids. The CDR3 loop is CASSTQQGERSQPQHF. In DNA form, the CDR3 reads TGTGCCAGCAGTACCCAGCAGGGGGAACGGAGTCAGCCCCAGCATTTT.

This clonotype was observed at least ten times. V usage is TRBV29-1 and J usage is TRBJ1-1; D ambiguous. This CDR3 comprises 13 residues. Trimming took 3 bases from V and 1 from J, leaving 9 bases between them. The germline V gene has CDR1 SQVTM and CDR2 ANQGSEA. Here the CDR3 DNA reads TGCAGCGTTGAGCCTCAGAAGAACACTGAAGCTTTCTTT. It encodes CSVEPQKNTEAFF.

There are many counts of this clonotype. V is TRBV19 and J is TRBJ2-2; TRBD2 matches at 8 bases. CDR1 LNHDA and CDR2 SQIVND come from the germline V gene (reference sequence). The CDR3 extends over 14 amino acids. V lost 6 bases to trimming and J lost 3 bases; unmatched junction nucleotides: 3. CDR3 amino acids: CASSAGLDTGELFF. The CDR3 DNA is TGTGCCAGTAGCGCGGGACTAGACACCGGGGAGCTGTTTTTT. Combining the CDR3 with reference TRBV19 and TRBJ2-2 gives the whole variable domain DGGITQSPKYLFRKEGQNVTLSCEQNLNHDAMYWYRQDPGQGLRLIYYSQIVNDFQKGDIAEGYSVSREKKESFPLTVTSAQKNPTAFYLCASSAGLDTGELFFGEGSRLTVL.

The table lists this clonotype with a few counts. The rearrangement links TRBV7-2 to TRBJ2-7; 8 nucleotides align to TRBD2. In germline, CDR1 is SGHTA, CDR2 FQGNSA. There are 16 residues in the CDR3. J lost 5 bases, V lost 1 base, and 10 bases had no gene match. CDR3 in amino acids: CASSLGPRGGRDEQYF. The CDR3 DNA reads TGTGCCAGCAGCTTAGGCCCCCGGGGGGGGCGGGACGAGCAGTACTTC.

This clonotype was counted many times. This chain uses TRBV25-1 with TRBJ1-2, with TRBD1 as a possible D gene (6 bases). Trimming pared 2 bases from V and 4 bases from J, leaving 11 bases between. The CDR3 runs to 14 residues. CDR1 and CDR2 (germline): MGHDK, SYGVNS. CDR3 protein: CASSEQGWSYGYTF. The CDR3 nucleotides read TGTGCCAGCAGTGAACAGGGGTGGAGCTATGGCTACACCTTC.

This clonotype was counted ten times or more. The rearrangement links TRBV4-3 to TRBJ1-2; no reliable D call. The CDR3 is 12 residues long. V was clipped by 2 bases and J by 3 bases, with 4 bases between them. CDR1 and CDR2 from the germline V gene are LGHNA and YSLEER. The CDR3 here is CASSQQDYGYTF. DNA of the CDR3: TGCGCCAGCAGCCAACAGGACTATGGCTACACCTTC.

The chain carries TRBV7-2 and TRBJ2-5; 8 bases match TRBD2. This CDR3 region has 16 residues. Unmatched junction bases numbered 11, after V lost 5 bases and J lost 3 bases. Per the germline V gene, CDR1 is SGHTA and CDR2 is FQGNSA. The CDR3: CASSRNAGGAEETQYF. CDR3 nucleotide sequence: TGTGCCAGCAGCCGAAACGCGGGGGGCGCTGAAGAGACCCAGTACTTC.

Concerning this clonotype itself: A clone one base away is much larger, so this may be a read error. In nucleotides, the CDR3 is TGTGCCAGCAGTGAAGATTCGGGGACGAGGGGGACTGGAGCTTTCTTT. It translates to CASSEDSGTRGTGAFF. The chain has TRBV2 and TRBJ1-1; D possibly corresponds to TRBD1 (6 bases). The CDR3 spans 16 residues. Per germline, CDR1 SNHLY and CDR2 FYNNEI. The whole variable domain, filled in from reference TRBV2 and TRBJ1-1, reads EPEVTQTPSHQVTQMGQEVILRCVPISNHLYFYWYRQILGQKVEFLVSFYNNEISEKSEIFDDQFSVERPDGSNFTLKIRSTKLEDSAMYFCASSEDSGTRGTGAFFGQGTRLTVV.